The clone carrying this T cell receptor (beta chain) was observed a few times. What it binds is not known. From 5'RACE with constant-segment primers came TCR alpha and TCR beta cDNA libraries that carried sample barcodes and UMIs. A single record per CDR3 protein comes from TCRdb applying MiXCR to the 5' RACE reads. The table records 400,000 to 550,000 distinct CDR3 sequences, around a quarter of them present only once. The data derive from a study of T-cell memory formation after mild COVID-19. Study-level information: For the most part, TCR clusters were specific to one donor.

Germline CDR1 is LNHDA and CDR2 is SQIVND (reference sequence). The CDR3 covers 18 residues. V shed 3 bases and J 2 bases; nucleotides not matched to a gene: 11. Study-level results: CM and EM subsets held most contracting CD4+ clones; EMRA held CD8+ ones. Cross-reactive memory appears to have joined, as suggested by some responding clones showing up in pre-infection memory.

The receptor was isolated from an adult woman who had mild COVID-19 (a few samples of this study predate the infection). Cell type and time point are not known. Sequenced material: PBMCs or a T cell subset sorted from them (not recorded which). The V gene is TRBV19, the J gene TRBJ2-3, with TRBD2 identical over 10 bases. CDR3 coding DNA: TGTGCCAGTAGTATTATTTTCTCTAGCGGGAGTATCACAGATACGCAGTATTTT. This encodes CASSIIFSSGSITDTQYF.